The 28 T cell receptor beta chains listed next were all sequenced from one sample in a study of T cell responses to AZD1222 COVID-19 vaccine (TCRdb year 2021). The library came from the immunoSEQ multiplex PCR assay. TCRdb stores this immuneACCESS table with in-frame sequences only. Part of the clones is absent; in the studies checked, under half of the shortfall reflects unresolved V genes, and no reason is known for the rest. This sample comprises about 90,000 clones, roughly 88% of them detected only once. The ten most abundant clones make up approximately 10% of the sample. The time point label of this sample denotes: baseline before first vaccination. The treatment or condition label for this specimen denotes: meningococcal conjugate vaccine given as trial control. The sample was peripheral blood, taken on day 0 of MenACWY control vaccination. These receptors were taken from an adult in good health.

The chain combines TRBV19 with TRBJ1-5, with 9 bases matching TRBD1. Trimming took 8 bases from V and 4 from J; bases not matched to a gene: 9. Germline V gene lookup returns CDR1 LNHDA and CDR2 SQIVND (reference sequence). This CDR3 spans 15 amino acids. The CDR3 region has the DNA TGTGCCAGTTCTGCGGCGACAGGGGGGAATCAGCCCCAGCATTTT. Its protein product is CASSAATGGNQPQHF.

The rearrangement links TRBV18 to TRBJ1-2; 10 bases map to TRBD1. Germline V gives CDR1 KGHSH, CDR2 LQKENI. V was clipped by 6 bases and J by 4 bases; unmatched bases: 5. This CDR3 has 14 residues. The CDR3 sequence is CASSWGDRGYGYTF. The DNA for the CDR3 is TGTGCCAGCTCCTGGGGGGACAGGGGCTATGGCTACACCTTC.

This CDR3 is CASSRDYSNTGELFF. CDR3 bases: TGTGCCAGCAGCCGGGACTACTCGAACACCGGGGAGCTGTTTTTT. This chain connects TRBV5-4 to TRBJ2-2, with 7 bases that match TRBD2. This CDR3 is built from 15 residues. Trimming removed 4 bases from V and 0 bases from J; junction bases left unmatched: 3. Germline-derived CDR1 and CDR2 are SGHNT and YYREEE (reference sequence).

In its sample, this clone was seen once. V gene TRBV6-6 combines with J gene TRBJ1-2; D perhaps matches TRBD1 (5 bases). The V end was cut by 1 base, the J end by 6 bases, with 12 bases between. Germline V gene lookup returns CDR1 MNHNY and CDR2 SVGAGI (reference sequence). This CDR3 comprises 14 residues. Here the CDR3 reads CASSYYGTGDGYTF. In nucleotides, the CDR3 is TGTGCCAGCAGTTACTACGGGACGGGGGATGGCTACACCTTC.

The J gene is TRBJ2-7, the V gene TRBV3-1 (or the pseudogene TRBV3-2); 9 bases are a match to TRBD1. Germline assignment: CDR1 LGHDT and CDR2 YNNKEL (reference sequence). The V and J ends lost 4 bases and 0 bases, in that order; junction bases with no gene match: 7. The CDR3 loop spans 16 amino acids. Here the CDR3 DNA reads TGTGCCAGCAGCCCATCCGGGACAGGGTTCTCCTACGAGCAGTACTTC. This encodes CASSPSGTGFSYEQYF.

The CDR3 coding sequence is TGTGCCTGGGGGCCCAGCTTGGGACAGCAAGAGACCCAGTACTTC. It encodes CAWGPSLGQQETQYF. The gene calls are TRBV30 and TRBJ2-5; 7 bases agree with TRBD1. Germline assignment: CDR1 GTSNPN and CDR2 SVGIG (reference sequence). V lost 5 bases to trimming and J lost 2 bases; unmatched junction nucleotides: 11. This CDR3 spans 15 amino acids.

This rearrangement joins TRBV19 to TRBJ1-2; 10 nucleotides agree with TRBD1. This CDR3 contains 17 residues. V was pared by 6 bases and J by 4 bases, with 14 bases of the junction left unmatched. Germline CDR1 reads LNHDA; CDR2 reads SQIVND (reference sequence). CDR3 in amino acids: CASSPGQGNGWGYGYTF. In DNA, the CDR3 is TGTGCCAGTAGCCCGGGACAGGGGAACGGTTGGGGCTATGGCTACACCTTC.

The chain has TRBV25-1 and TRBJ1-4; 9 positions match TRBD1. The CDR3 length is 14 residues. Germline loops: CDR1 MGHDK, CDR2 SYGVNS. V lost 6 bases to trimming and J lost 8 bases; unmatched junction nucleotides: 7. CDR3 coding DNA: TGTGCCAGCAGGTCGGACAGGGGTGCAGAAAAACTGTTTTTT. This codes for CASRSDRGAEKLFF.

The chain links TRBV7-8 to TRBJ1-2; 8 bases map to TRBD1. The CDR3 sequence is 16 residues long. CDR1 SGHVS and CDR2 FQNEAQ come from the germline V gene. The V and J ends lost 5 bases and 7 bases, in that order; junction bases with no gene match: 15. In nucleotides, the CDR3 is TGTGCCAGCAGCCTTAGGGACCCGGGACAGGCCTCTGGCTACACCTTC. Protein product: CASSLRDPGQASGYTF.

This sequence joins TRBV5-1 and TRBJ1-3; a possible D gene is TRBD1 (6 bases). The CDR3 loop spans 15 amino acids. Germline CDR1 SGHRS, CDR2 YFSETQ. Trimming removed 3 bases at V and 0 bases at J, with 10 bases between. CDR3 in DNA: TGCGCCAGCAGCTCTACAGGGTTCTCTGGAAACACCATATATTTT. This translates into CASSSTGFSGNTIYF.

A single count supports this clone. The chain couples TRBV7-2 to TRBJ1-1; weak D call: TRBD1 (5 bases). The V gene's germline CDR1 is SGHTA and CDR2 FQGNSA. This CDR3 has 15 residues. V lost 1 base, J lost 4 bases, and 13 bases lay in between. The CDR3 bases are TGTGCCAGCAGCTTAGTTGGAGGGGTAACCACTGAAGCTTTCTTT. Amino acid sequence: CASSLVGGVTTEAFF.

In DNA, the CDR3 is TGTGCCAGCAGTCTCCGGACAGGGACCCCTTGGGAGCAGTACTTC. Protein product: CASSLRTGTPWEQYF. The J gene is TRBJ2-7, the V gene TRBV2, with 8 positions matching TRBD1. This CDR3 spans 15 amino acids. After removal of 5 bases from V and 7 bases from J, the junction contained 13 bases not matched to a gene. Looked up from germline, CDR1 is SNHLY and CDR2 is FYNNEI.

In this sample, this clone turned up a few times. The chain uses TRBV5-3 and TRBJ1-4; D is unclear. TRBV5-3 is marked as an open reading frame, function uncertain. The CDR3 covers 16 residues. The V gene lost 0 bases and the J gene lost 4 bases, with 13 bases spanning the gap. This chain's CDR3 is CARSLAGKPVNEKLFF. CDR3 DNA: TGTGCCAGAAGCTTGGCCGGAAAGCCCGTTAATGAAAAACTGTTTTTT.

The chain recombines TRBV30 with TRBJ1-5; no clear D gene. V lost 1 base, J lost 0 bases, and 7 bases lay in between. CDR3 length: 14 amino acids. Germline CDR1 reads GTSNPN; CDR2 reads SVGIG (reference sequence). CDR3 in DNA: TGTGCCTGGAGTGGGGGTCCTAGCAATCAGCCCCAGCATTTT. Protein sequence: CAWSGGPSNQPQHF.

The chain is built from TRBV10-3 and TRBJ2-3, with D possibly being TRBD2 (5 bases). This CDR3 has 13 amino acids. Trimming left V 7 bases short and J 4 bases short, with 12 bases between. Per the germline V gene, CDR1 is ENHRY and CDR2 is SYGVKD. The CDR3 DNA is TGTGCCATCAAGTCATTCGGGGCAGATACGCAGTATTTT. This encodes CAIKSFGADTQYF.

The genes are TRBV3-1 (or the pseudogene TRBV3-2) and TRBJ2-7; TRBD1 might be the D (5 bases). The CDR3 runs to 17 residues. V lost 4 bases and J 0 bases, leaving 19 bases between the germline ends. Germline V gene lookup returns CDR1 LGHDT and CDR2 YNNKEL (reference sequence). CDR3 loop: CASSPSSTDTSSYEQYF. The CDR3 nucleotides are TGTGCCAGCAGCCCTTCGTCGACAGATACAAGCTCCTACGAGCAGTACTTC.

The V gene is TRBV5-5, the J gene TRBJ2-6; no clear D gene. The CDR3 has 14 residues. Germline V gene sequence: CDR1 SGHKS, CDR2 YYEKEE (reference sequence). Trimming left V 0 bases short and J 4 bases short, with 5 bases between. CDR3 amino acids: CASSLDPGANVLTF. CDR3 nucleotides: TGTGCCAGCAGCTTGGATCCAGGGGCCAACGTCCTGACTTTC.

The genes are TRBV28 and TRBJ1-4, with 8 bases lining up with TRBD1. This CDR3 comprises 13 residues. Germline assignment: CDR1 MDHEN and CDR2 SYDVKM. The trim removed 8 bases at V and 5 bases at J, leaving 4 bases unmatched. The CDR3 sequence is CASEDRGNEKLFF. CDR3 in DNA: TGTGCCAGCGAAGACAGGGGAAATGAAAAACTGTTTTTT. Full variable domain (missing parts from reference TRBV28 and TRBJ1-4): DVKVTQSSRYLVKRTGEKVFLECVQDMDHENMFWYRQDPGLGLRLIYFSYDVKMKEKGDIPEGYSVSREKKERFSLILESASTNQTSMYLCASEDRGNEKLFFGSGTQLSVL.

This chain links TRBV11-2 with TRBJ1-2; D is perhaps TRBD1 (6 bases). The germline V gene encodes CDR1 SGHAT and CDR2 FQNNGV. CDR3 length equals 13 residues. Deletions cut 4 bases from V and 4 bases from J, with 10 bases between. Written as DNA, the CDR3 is TGTGCCAGCAGCTCGGACAGCTTCTATGGCTACACCTTC. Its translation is CASSSDSFYGYTF.

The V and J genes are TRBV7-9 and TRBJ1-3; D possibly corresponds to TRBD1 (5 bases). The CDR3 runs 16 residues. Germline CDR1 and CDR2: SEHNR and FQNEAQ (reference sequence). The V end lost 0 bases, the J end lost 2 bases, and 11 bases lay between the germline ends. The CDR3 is CASSLALGLTGNTIYF. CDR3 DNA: TGTGCCAGCAGCTTAGCTCTGGGGCTAACTGGAAACACCATATATTTT.

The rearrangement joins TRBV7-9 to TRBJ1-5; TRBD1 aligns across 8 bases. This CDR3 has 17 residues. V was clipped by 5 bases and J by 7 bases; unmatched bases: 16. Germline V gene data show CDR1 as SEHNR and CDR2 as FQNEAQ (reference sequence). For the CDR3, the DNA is TGTGCCAGCAGCATTCACTTGTTAGGACAGGGTGAACAGCCCCAGCATTTT. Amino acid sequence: CASSIHLLGQGEQPQHF. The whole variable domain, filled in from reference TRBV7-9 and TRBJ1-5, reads DTGVSQNPRHKITKRGQNVTFRCDPISEHNRLYWYRQTLGQGPEFLTYFQNEAQLEKSRLLSDRFSAERPKGSFSTLEIQRTEQGDSAMYLCASSIHLLGQGEQPQHFGDGTRLSIL.

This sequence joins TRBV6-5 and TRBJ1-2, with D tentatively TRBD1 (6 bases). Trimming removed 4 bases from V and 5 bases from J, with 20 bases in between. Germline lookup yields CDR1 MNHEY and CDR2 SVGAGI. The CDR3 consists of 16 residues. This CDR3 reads CASSSQGRTDTYGYTF. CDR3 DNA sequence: TGTGCCAGCAGTTCCCAGGGTCGGACAGACACTTATGGCTACACCTTC.

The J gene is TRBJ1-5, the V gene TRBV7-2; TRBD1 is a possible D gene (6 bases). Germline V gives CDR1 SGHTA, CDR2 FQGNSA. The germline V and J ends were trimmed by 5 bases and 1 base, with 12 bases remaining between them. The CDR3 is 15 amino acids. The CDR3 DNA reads TGTGCCAGCAGCATTGTGGGGGGCAGCAATCAGCCCCAGCATTTT. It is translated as CASSIVGGSNQPQHF.

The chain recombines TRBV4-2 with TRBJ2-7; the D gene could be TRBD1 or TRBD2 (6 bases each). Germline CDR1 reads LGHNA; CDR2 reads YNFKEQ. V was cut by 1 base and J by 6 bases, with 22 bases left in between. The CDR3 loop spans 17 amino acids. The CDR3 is CASSQVPTSGLGGEQYF. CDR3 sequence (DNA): TGTGCCAGCAGCCAAGTTCCTACCAGCGGGTTAGGGGGCGAGCAGTACTTC.

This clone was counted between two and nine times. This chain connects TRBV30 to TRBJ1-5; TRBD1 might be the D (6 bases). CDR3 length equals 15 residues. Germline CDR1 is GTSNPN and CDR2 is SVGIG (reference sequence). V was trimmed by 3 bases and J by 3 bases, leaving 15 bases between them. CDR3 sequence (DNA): TGTGCCTGGAGCCTATTACAGGGAGTCAATCAGCCCCAGCATTTT. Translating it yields CAWSLLQGVNQPQHF.

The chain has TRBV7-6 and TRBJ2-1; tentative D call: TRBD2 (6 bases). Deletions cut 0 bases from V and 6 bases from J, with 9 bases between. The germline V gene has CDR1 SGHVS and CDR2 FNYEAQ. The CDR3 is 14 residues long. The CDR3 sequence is CASSLAVGGNEQFF. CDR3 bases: TGTGCCAGCAGCTTAGCGGTGGGGGGCAATGAGCAGTTCTTC.

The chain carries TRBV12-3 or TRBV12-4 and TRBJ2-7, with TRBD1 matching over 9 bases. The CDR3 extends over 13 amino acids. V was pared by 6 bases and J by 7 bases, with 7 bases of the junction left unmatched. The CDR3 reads CASSPDRGWEQYF. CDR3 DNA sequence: TGTGCCAGCAGCCCGGACAGGGGTTGGGAGCAGTACTTC.

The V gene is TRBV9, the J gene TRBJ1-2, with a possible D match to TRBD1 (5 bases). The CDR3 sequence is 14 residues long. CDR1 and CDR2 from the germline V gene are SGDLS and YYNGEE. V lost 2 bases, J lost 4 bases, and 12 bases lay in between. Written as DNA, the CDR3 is TGTGCCAGCAGCGTTCTAGAGGGGAGCTATGGCTACACCTTC. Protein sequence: CASSVLEGSYGYTF.